A selection of T cell receptor beta chains follows, all from one sample in a study of shared clonotypes between healthy human individuals. Only in-frame clones appear in the TCRdb table, and some are missing; sequencing was by immunoSEQ multiplex PCR. The data contain hundreds of thousands of clones, approximately 96% of them singletons. Sequenced material: naive CD8+ T cells sorted from blood. The receptors come from a woman in her twenties or thirties in good health. Both conserved end residues are part of each CDR3. The order of the fields is J gene, D gene, clone size, V gene, CDR3 protein, CDR3 DNA. The D gene is left open where the match is weak. Rows may omit the clone size; those that give it use once, few, many or a size class.

J: TRBJ2-1
D: .
size: .
V: TRBV10-3
CDR3: CAISEDNEQFF
DNA: TGTGCCATCAGTGAGGACAATGAGCAGTTCTTC

J: TRBJ2-2
D: TRBD2
size: .
V: TRBV5-1
CDR3: CASSLESGRAAWELFF
DNA: TGCGCCAGCAGCCTAGAGAGCGGGAGGGCCGCCTGGGAGCTGTTTTTT

J: TRBJ2-3
D: .
size: .
V: TRBV9
CDR3: CASSVATRGADTQYF
DNA: TGTGCCAGCAGCGTAGCTACGAGGGGTGCGGATACGCAGTATTTT

J: TRBJ2-7
D: .
size: .
V: TRBV9
CDR3: CASSAGRDPYYEQYF
DNA: TGTGCCAGCAGCGCTGGACGGGATCCTTACTACGAGCAGTACTTC

J: TRBJ1-2
D: .
size: .
V: TRBV5-4
CDR3: CASSLVGNYGYTF
DNA: TGTGCCAGCAGCTTGGTTGGTAACTATGGCTACACCTTC

J: TRBJ2-1
D: TRBD2
size: .
V: TRBV9
CDR3: CASSVGGTSANEQFF
DNA: TGTGCCAGCAGCGTTGGCGGGACTAGCGCCAATGAGCAGTTCTTC

J: TRBJ2-7
D: .
size: .
V: TRBV5-5
CDR3: CASSSINEQYF
DNA: TGTGCCAGCAGCTCAATCAACGAGCAGTACTTC

J: TRBJ2-7
D: .
size: .
V: TRBV15
CDR3: CATSRSAYEQYF
DNA: TGTGCCACCAGCAGATCCGCCTACGAGCAGTACTTC

J: TRBJ2-7
D: .
size: .
V: TRBV28
CDR3: CAIRPTGGSLPTEQYF
DNA: TGTGCCATTCGCCCTACTGGTGGGAGCTTACCTACCGAGCAGTACTTC

J: TRBJ2-7
D: .
size: .
V: TRBV7-2
CDR3: CASSLAPGSYEQYF
DNA: TGTGCCAGCAGCTTAGCTCCCGGCAGCTACGAGCAGTACTTC

J: TRBJ1-2
D: .
size: once
V: TRBV11-2
CDR3: CASSSIQGPYGYTF
DNA: TGTGCCAGCAGCTCCATTCAGGGACCCTATGGCTACACCTTC

J: TRBJ2-7
D: .
size: .
V: TRBV28
CDR3: CASSITRGAEQYF
DNA: TGTGCCAGCAGTATTACGAGAGGGGCCGAGCAGTACTTC

J: TRBJ2-7
D: .
size: .
V: TRBV6-5
CDR3: CASSYSNTPQYEQYF
DNA: TGTGCCAGCAGTTACTCGAACACCCCTCAGTACGAGCAGTACTTC

J: TRBJ1-2
D: TRBD1
size: .
V: TRBV9
CDR3: CASSGRQGRALIYGYTF
DNA: TGTGCCAGCAGCGGGAGACAGGGACGGGCGTTAATCTATGGCTACACCTTC

J: TRBJ2-7
D: TRBD1
size: .
V: TRBV27
CDR3: CASSFVQGIHEQYF
DNA: TGTGCCAGCAGTTTTGTACAGGGGATCCACGAGCAGTACTTC

J: TRBJ1-4
D: .
size: .
V: TRBV5-5
CDR3: CASRGQEDYNEKLFF
DNA: TGTGCCAGCAGAGGTCAGGAGGACTATAATGAAAAACTGTTTTTT